This T cell receptor (beta chain) was retrieved from a study of cytomegalovirus exposure and HLA in healthy donors. Unmatched junction bases numbered 8, after V lost 3 bases and J lost 1 base. From germline, CDR1 is SGHKS and CDR2 YYEKEE (reference sequence). The CDR3 loop spans 16 amino acids. Primers for the PCR totalled 60 Vbeta and 13 Jbeta. The repertoire was sequenced with immunoSEQ multiplex PCR; TCRdb's copy has only in-frame clones and lacks some. The sample has roughly 70,000 clones. V and J are TRBV5-5 and TRBJ2-5, with TRBD2 matching 8 bases. The source of this sequence is a female donor in good health and CMV-seropositive. Sequenced sample: PBMCs. The CDR3: CASSWVGGGIQETQYF. The CDR3 DNA follows: TGTGCCAGCAGCTGGGTTGGCGGGGGGATCCAAGAGACCCAGTACTTC. The full variable domain, its missing parts supplied by reference TRBV5-5 and TRBJ2-5, is DAGVTQSPTHLIKTRGQQVTLRCSPISGHKSVSWYQQVLGQGPQFIFQYYEKEERGRGNFPDRFSARQFPNYSSELNVNALLLGDSALYLCASSWVGGGIQETQYFGPGTRLLVL.